A single sample gave rise to the 10 T cell receptor beta chains below, sequenced in a study of quantifying T cell responses using KT2 cells. The wider study: RNA was reverse transcribed with TCR alpha and beta constant-region primers.

Each cDNA got a UMI-containing oligo ligated at its 3' end. First-round PCR used three to four cycles and beta primers RC1.1 and RC1.2 covering TRBC1 and TRBC2. TCRdb called the UMI-ligation and nested PCR reads again in MiXCR, with one record for every CDR3 protein. Of 40,000 to 50,000 distinct CDR3 sequences in the sample, about 15% were seen once. Sequenced material: PBMCs spiked with cells of the T cell clone KT2. These receptors all come from a human donor.

Comments on this clonotype: One base away lies a much larger clone, so this may be a sequencing read error. The conserved phenylalanine or tryptophan is not found at the CDR3 terminus, so this likely reflects a read error. The chain recombines TRBV7-3 with TRBJ1-5, with D tentatively TRBD1 (6 bases). The CDR3 sequence is 16 residues long. V was cut by 3 bases and J by 0 bases, with 12 bases left in between. Germline V gives CDR1 SGHTA, CDR2 FQGTGA. The chain's CDR3 is CASSFLQGYSNQPQHS. The CDR3 DNA reads TGTGCCAGCAGCTTTTTACAGGGATATAGCAATCAGCCCCAGCATTCT.

This clonotype was counted between two and nine times. The V call is TRBV6-1, the J call TRBJ2-6; D is undetermined. Germline CDR1 and CDR2: MNHNS and SASEGT. The CDR3 is made up of 13 amino acids. V was pared by 10 bases and J by 4 bases, with 11 bases between. The chain's CDR3 is CATDKTGANVLTF. Here the CDR3 DNA reads TGTGCCACAGATAAAACCGGGGCCAACGTCCTGACTTTC.

This chain uses TRBV30 with TRBJ1-6; D ambiguous. The V and J ends lost 4 bases and 7 bases respectively, with 8 bases between them. This CDR3 spans 12 amino acids. Germline V gene data show CDR1 as GTSNPN and CDR2 as SVGIG (reference sequence). Here the CDR3 DNA reads TGTGCCTGGACTTGGCGAAATTCACCCCTCCACTTT. It specifies CAWTWRNSPLHF.

This clonotype has at least ten counts. V gene TRBV20-1 combines with J gene TRBJ1-6, with D possibly matching TRBD1 (5 bases). V lost 0 bases, J lost 6 bases, and 12 bases lay in between. CDR3 length equals 15 residues. Germline values: CDR1 DFQATT, CDR2 SNEGSKA (reference sequence). CDR3 sequence reads: CSARDPRGPNSPLHF. For the CDR3, the DNA is TGCAGTGCTAGAGATCCGCGGGGCCCTAATTCACCCCTCCACTTT.

Ten or more counts support this clonotype. The chain links TRBV6-4 to TRBJ2-1; D may be TRBD2 (5 bases). The germline V gene has CDR1 MRHNA and CDR2 SNTAGT. Between the trimmed V and J ends, which lost 6 bases and 0 bases, there was a span of 12 bases. The length of the CDR3 is 15 residues. The chain's CDR3 is CASSLAGDSYNEQFF. In DNA form, the CDR3 reads TGTGCCAGCAGCTTAGCCGGGGACTCCTACAATGAGCAGTTCTTC.

The chain joins TRBV20-1 to TRBJ1-1, with 9 positions matching TRBD1. The CDR3 totals 14 residues. The germline gives CDR1 DFQATT, CDR2 SNEGSKA (reference sequence). After removal of 6 bases from V and 7 bases from J, the junction contained 12 bases not matched to a gene. CDR3 DNA: TGCAGTGCCCCTGACAGGGGGAACCTTCATGAAGCTTTCTTT. Translation gives CSAPDRGNLHEAFF.

This sequence joins TRBV7-9 and TRBJ1-2; 7 nucleotides line up with TRBD1. CDR1 and CDR2 from the germline V gene are SEHNR and FQNEAQ (reference sequence). CDR3 length: 14 residues. After removal of 3 bases from V and 2 bases from J, the junction contained 3 bases not matched to a gene. The CDR3 spells CASSLTGMNYGYTF. The CDR3 DNA reads TGTGCCAGCAGCTTGACAGGGATGAACTATGGCTACACCTTC.

The V call is TRBV20-1, the J call TRBJ2-7; the D is unclear. The germline V gene encodes CDR1 DFQATT and CDR2 SNEGSKA (reference sequence). Between the trimmed V and J ends, which lost 3 bases and 3 bases, there was a span of 18 bases. The CDR3 extends over 15 amino acids. The CDR3 DNA reads as TGCAGTGCTAGGGATGGAAGGGCGATCGTCTACGAGCAGTACTTC. It codes for CSARDGRAIVYEQYF.

A few counts support this clonotype. V is TRBV5-1 and J is TRBJ2-7, with D possibly TRBD1 on 5 matching bases. Trimming took 4 bases from V and 3 from J, leaving 11 bases between them. Germline V gene sequence: CDR1 SGHRS, CDR2 YFSETQ. This CDR3 has 13 amino acids. The CDR3 bases are TGCGCCAGCAGCCCCAGGGATTTCTACGAGCAGTACTTC. The encoded protein is CASSPRDFYEQYF.

The J gene is TRBJ1-2, the V gene TRBV12-3 or TRBV12-4, with a tentative D call TRBD1 (6 bases). V shed 6 bases and J shed 4 bases, with 15 bases lying between them. This CDR3 is built from 14 residues. The chain's CDR3 is CASRKTGTTYGYTF. The CDR3 region has the DNA TGTGCCAGCAGAAAAACCGGGACAACCTATGGCTACACCTTC.